This T cell receptor beta chain originates from a study of human T cells and chemical hapten exposure. Whole-study context: Once 0.01% DPC had been applied to the upper back by patch test, readings were taken at 6 days. Study-level results: Donors in the study had alopecia, meaning their immune response may differ from healthy people's. The study found expanded TCRs formed significantly more large CDR3 similarity clusters than controls.

In TCRdb, the RACE reads were re-called with MiXCR into one record per CDR3 protein. Of some 89,000 distinct CDR3 sequences listed, roughly 10% are singletons. Time point described: patch test 2, 6 weeks after DPC sensitization. Treatment defined: therapeutic diphenylcyclopropenone sensitization with weekly scalp DPC. Samples of blood were obtained prior to the application of each patch test. There are a few counts of this clonotype. The antigen is not known. The CDR3 is made up of 15 amino acids. After removal of 0 bases from V and 7 bases from J, the junction contained 4 bases not matched to a gene. Germline loops: CDR1 GTSNPN, CDR2 SVGIG (reference sequence).

Source: whole blood, taken in connection with sensitization to the hapten diphenylcyclopropenone (DPC). The V gene is TRBV30, the J gene TRBJ2-1; 12 positions agree with TRBD2. The receptor was isolated from a woman younger than 45 with alopecia areata. Some clones in this sample may be carry-over from other donors' samples. The CDR3 is CAWSVGLAGRNEQFF. CDR3 DNA sequence: TGTGCCTGGAGTGTCGGACTAGCGGGAAGGAATGAGCAGTTCTTC.